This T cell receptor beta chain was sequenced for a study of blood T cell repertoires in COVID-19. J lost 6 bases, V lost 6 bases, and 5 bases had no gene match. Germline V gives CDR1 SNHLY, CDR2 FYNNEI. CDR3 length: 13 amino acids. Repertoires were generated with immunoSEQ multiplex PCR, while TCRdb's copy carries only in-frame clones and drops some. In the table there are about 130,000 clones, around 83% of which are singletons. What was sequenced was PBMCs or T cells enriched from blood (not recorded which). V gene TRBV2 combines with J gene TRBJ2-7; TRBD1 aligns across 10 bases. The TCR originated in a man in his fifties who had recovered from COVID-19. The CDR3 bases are TGTGCCAGCAGGGCCGGGACAGGGGCCGAGCAGTACTTC. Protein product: CASRAGTGAEQYF.